This T cell receptor (beta chain) was recovered during a study of blood T cell repertoires in COVID-19. Overall study: Collection of acute and convalescent COVID-19 samples took place in the United States, Italy and Spain. T cells, B-cell-depleted T cells, or PBMCs provided the cDNA or gDNA that served as material.

Study processing details: The authors estimated nucleated cell counts from reference gene primer amplification. Profiling relied on immunoSEQ multiplex PCR, and the TCRdb table lists in-frame clones only, not all of them. The V and J calls and clone size were taken over from that table, and D and trimming were inferred from the DNA. The data contain roughly 120,000 clones, about 89% of them singletons. Trimming took 2 bases from V and 4 from J, leaving 9 bases between them. CDR3 length: 14 residues. Per the germline V gene, CDR1 is MNHNS and CDR2 is SASEGT. The V call is TRBV6-1, the J call TRBJ1-3; no reliable D call. Sequenced: peripheral blood. The sequence was collected from a man between 40 and 49 years old with acute or convalescent COVID-19. The CDR3 region is CASSELAVGNTIYF. In DNA form, the CDR3 reads TGTGCCAGCAGTGAATTGGCAGTAGGAAACACCATATATTTT.